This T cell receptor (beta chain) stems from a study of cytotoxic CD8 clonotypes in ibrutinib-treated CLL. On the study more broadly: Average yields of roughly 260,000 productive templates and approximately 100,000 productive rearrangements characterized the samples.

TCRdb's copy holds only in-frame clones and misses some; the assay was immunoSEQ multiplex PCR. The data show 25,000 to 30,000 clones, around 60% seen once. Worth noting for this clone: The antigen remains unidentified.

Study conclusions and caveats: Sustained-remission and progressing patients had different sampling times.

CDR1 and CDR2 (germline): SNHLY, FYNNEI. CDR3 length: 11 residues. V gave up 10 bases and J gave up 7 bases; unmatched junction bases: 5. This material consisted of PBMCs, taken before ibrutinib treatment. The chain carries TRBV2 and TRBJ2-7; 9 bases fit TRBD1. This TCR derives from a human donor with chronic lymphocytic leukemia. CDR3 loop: CAKGQGHEQYF. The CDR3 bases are TGTGCCAAGGGACAGGGACATGAGCAGTACTTC.